A single sample gave rise to the 23 T cell receptor beta chains below, sequenced in a study of cytomegalovirus exposure and HLA in healthy donors (dated by TCRdb to the late 2010s). Library prep was done by the immunoSEQ multiplex PCR assay. The multiplex PCR relied on a mix of 60 forward primers for TCR Vbeta segments and 13 reverse primers for TCR Jbeta segments. The table comes from immuneACCESS by way of TCRdb, which keeps in-frame sequences with V and J called. Part of the clones is missing from these tables; in studies checked, under half for an unresolved V gene and the rest for unknown reasons. The sample profile shows 200,000 to 250,000 clones; about 83% of them were found once. Jointly, the top ten make up over 1% of the sample. What was sequenced was PBMCs. These TCRs come from a human donor in good health.

The CDR3 region has the DNA TGTGCCAGCAGTACGCGACAGGACACAGATACGCAGTATTTT. Protein sequence: CASSTRQDTDTQYF. V gene TRBV6-6 combines with J gene TRBJ2-3, with D possibly TRBD1 on 6 matching bases. Trimming took 5 bases from V and 2 from J, leaving 11 bases between them. The CDR3 covers 14 residues. Germline V gives CDR1 MNHNY, CDR2 SVGAGI (reference sequence).

Here the CDR3 reads CASSTSGMYTGELFF. DNA of the CDR3: TGTGCCAGCAGTACTAGCGGGATGTACACCGGGGAGCTGTTTTTT. This rearrangement joins TRBV6-1 to TRBJ2-2; TRBD2 matches at 10 bases. The germline V gene encodes CDR1 MNHNS and CDR2 SASEGT. This CDR3 is built from 15 residues. The J segment lost 3 bases and the V segment lost 5 bases, leaving 3 bases of the junction unmatched.

The chain has TRBV11-2 and TRBJ1-2; D possibly corresponds to TRBD1 (5 bases). The CDR3 is 16 residues long. The germline V gene has CDR1 SGHAT and CDR2 FQNNGV. The V end was cut by 1 base, the J end by 5 bases, with 17 bases between. The CDR3 loop is CASSLGRAGQGYGYTF. The DNA for the CDR3 is TGTGCCAGCAGCTTAGGCCGTGCGGGGCAGGGATATGGCTACACCTTC.

The sample holds one count of this clone. The V call is TRBV5-1, the J call TRBJ1-2; TRBD1 matches 9 bases. Germline lookup yields CDR1 SGHRS and CDR2 YFSETQ. The length of the CDR3 is 15 residues. V lost 0 bases to trimming and J lost 6 bases; unmatched junction nucleotides: 6. The DNA for the CDR3 is TGCGCCAGCAGCTTGGCCCGCGGGACAGGGAATGGCTACACCTTC. Translating gives CASSLARGTGNGYTF.

V is TRBV5-1 and J is TRBJ2-7; 8 nucleotides line up with TRBD1. CDR1 is SGHRS, CDR2 YFSETQ, per germline. V was clipped by 3 bases and J by 0 bases; unmatched bases: 5. This CDR3 comprises 15 residues. CDR3 in DNA: TGCGCCAGCAGCTGGGGACAGGCTTTCTCCTACGAGCAGTACTTC. Protein sequence: CASSWGQAFSYEQYF.

The V and J genes are TRBV28 and TRBJ1-4, with 8 nucleotides matching TRBD1. The CDR3 covers 14 residues. V shed 6 bases and J 6 bases; nucleotides not matched to a gene: 6. CDR1 and CDR2 (germline): MDHEN, SYDVKM. The CDR3 DNA follows: TGTGCCAGCAGGGGGGACAGGTGGGATGAAAAACTGTTTTTT. Residues: CASRGDRWDEKLFF. The full variable domain, in which reference TRBV28 and TRBJ1-4 provide the parts outside the CDR3, is DVKVTQSSRYLVKRTGEKVFLECVQDMDHENMFWYRQDPGLGLRLIYFSYDVKMKEKGDIPEGYSVSREKKERFSLILESASTNQTSMYLCASRGDRWDEKLFFGSGTQLSVL.

The V gene is TRBV13, the J gene TRBJ1-1; 8 bases map to TRBD1. The germline gives CDR1 PRHDT, CDR2 FYEKMQ (reference sequence). There are 16 residues in the CDR3. Trimming at V came to 4 bases and at J to 11 bases, leaving 18 bases not matched to a gene. The CDR3 coding sequence is TGTGCCAGCAGCTCCCCCCGAAGGTCAGGGGGCGCGGTCGCTTTCTTT. Translated, it gives CASSSPRRSGGAVAFF.

Concerning this clone: In the same sample, other DNA sequences code for this CDR3. The CDR3, as DNA: TGTGCCAGCAGCGTAGGACTAGCGGGGCCACTTAGCACAGATACGCAGTATTTT. Its translation: CASSVGLAGPLSTDTQYF. The chain uses TRBV9 and TRBJ2-3; 11 bases are a match to TRBD2. This CDR3 is built from 18 residues. CDR1 and CDR2 from the germline V gene are SGDLS and YYNGEE. J gave up 0 bases and V 0 bases, and 6 bases lay outside the gene matches.

The rearrangement links TRBV18 to TRBJ1-1, with no clear D. Trimming removed 6 bases at V and 1 base at J, with 9 bases between. From germline, CDR1 is KGHSH and CDR2 LQKENI. The CDR3 has 13 amino acids. The CDR3 sequence: CASSTGPNTEAFF. CDR3 in DNA: TGTGCCAGCTCGACGGGTCCGAACACTGAAGCTTTCTTT.

The chain recombines TRBV5-1 with TRBJ2-1, with 7 bases that match TRBD1. With V trimmed by 4 bases and J by 6 bases, 7 bases remained unmatched. Germline lookup yields CDR1 SGHRS and CDR2 YFSETQ. The CDR3 loop spans 14 amino acids. This chain's CDR3 is CASSPGDSFNEQFF. For the CDR3, the DNA is TGCGCCAGCAGCCCTGGGGACAGTTTCAATGAGCAGTTCTTC.

The chain combines TRBV28 with TRBJ2-7, with 8 bases lining up with TRBD2. CDR1 is MDHEN and CDR2 is SYDVKM in the germline V gene. V lost 5 bases, J lost 1 base, and 10 bases stayed unmatched. The CDR3 loop spans 16 amino acids. CDR3 in amino acids: CASSRGGGGQSYEQYF. The CDR3 DNA reads as TGTGCCAGCAGTCGGGGGGGCGGGGGGCAGTCCTACGAGCAGTACTTC.

The rearrangement links TRBV6-5 to TRBJ1-1; D call uncertain. CDR1 MNHEY and CDR2 SVGAGI come from the germline V gene. Trimming shortened V by 0 bases and J by 7 bases, and 9 bases separated the two germline ends. The length of the CDR3 is 13 residues. CDR3 loop: CASSYSTSLEAFF. The DNA for the CDR3 is TGTGCCAGCAGTTACTCGACAAGCCTTGAAGCTTTCTTT.

This clone was picked up a small number of times. The J gene is TRBJ2-7, the V gene TRBV27; D might be TRBD1 (6 bases). This CDR3 has 15 amino acids. Germline V gives CDR1 MNHEY, CDR2 SMNVEV (reference sequence). Trimming cost V 6 bases and J 3 bases, with 18 bases left between them. The CDR3 DNA follows: TGTGCCAGCAGACTAAGGGGGAGCGACGTCTACGAGCAGTACTTC. It encodes CASRLRGSDVYEQYF.

On this clone: This sample also contains other DNA sequences that code for the same CDR3. The chain combines TRBV10-3 with TRBJ1-1; D not certain. CDR1 ENHRY and CDR2 SYGVKD come from the germline V gene. The CDR3 has 13 amino acids. V gave up 7 bases and J gave up 2 bases, with 11 bases separating them. CDR3 protein: CAITSSGNTEAFF. The DNA for the CDR3 is TGTGCCATCACCTCAAGCGGAAACACTGAAGCTTTCTTT.

The CDR3 spells CASSLQGYLNTEAFF. CDR3 bases: TGTGCCAGCAGCTTGCAGGGTTATCTGAACACTGAAGCTTTCTTT. This chain connects TRBV5-8 to TRBJ1-1; D perhaps matches TRBD1 (5 bases). CDR3 length equals 15 residues. V shed 1 base and J shed 0 bases, with 10 bases lying between them. Germline values: CDR1 SGHTS, CDR2 YDEGEE.

The genes are TRBV7-2 and TRBJ1-2; D might be TRBD1 (6 bases). The germline CDR1 and CDR2 sequences are SGHTA and FQGNSA. This CDR3 contains 17 residues. Trimming stripped 4 bases from V and 2 bases from J, with 20 bases between. The CDR3 sequence is CASSSGIHRELNYGYTF. The CDR3 DNA sequence: TGTGCCAGCAGCTCCGGAATACACAGGGAATTGAACTATGGCTACACCTTC.

This clone was seen a single time. The chain couples TRBV5-1 to TRBJ1-1, with 7 bases matching TRBD1. The CDR3 length is 14 residues. The germline gives CDR1 SGHRS, CDR2 YFSETQ. V was clipped by 3 bases and J by 1 base; unmatched bases: 3. The CDR3 nucleotides read TGCGCCAGCAGCTCGGGACAGAAGAACACTGAAGCTTTCTTT. This translates into CASSSGQKNTEAFF.

The rearrangement uses TRBV2 and TRBJ2-7, with 8 bases aligning to TRBD1. V gave up 6 bases and J gave up 2 bases; unmatched junction bases: 6. Looked up from germline, CDR1 is SNHLY and CDR2 is FYNNEI. The CDR3 is 14 residues long. The CDR3 reads CASRLDRGTYEQYF. DNA for the CDR3: TGTGCCAGCAGACTCGACAGGGGAACCTACGAGCAGTACTTC.

The V gene is TRBV7-9, the J gene TRBJ2-2; 14 bases line up with TRBD2. The V gene end was trimmed by 2 bases and the J gene end by 4 bases; junction bases not matched to a gene: 3. CDR3 size: 17 residues. Germline values: CDR1 SEHNR, CDR2 FQNEAQ (reference sequence). The CDR3 DNA is TGTGCCAGCAGCTTATCGGGACTAGCGGGAGCCACCGGGGAGCTGTTTTTT. It specifies CASSLSGLAGATGELFF. Full variable domain (missing parts from reference TRBV7-9 and TRBJ2-2): DTGVSQNPRHKITKRGQNVTFRCDPISEHNRLYWYRQTLGQGPEFLTYFQNEAQLEKSRLLSDRFSAERPKGSFSTLEIQRTEQGDSAMYLCASSLSGLAGATGELFFGEGSRLTVL.

The gene calls are TRBV29-1 and TRBJ2-3; D perhaps matches TRBD2 (5 bases). Germline CDR1 reads SQVTM; CDR2 reads ANQGSEA. Trimming pared 5 bases from V and 1 base from J, leaving 10 bases between. This CDR3 region has 13 residues. CDR3 loop: CSVSGNRTDTQYF. In nucleotides, the CDR3 is TGCAGCGTTAGCGGCAATCGCACAGATACGCAGTATTTT.

This clone was counted once. The J gene is TRBJ2-7, the V gene TRBV2; no clear D. There are 12 residues in the CDR3. CDR1 SNHLY and CDR2 FYNNEI come from the germline V gene. With 4 bases removed from V and 5 bases from J, the gap between germline ends came to 9 bases. The CDR3 loop reads CASSVTYHEQYF. Written as DNA, the CDR3 is TGTGCCAGCAGTGTCACCTACCACGAGCAGTACTTC.

The CDR3 reads CASSASSGSDEQYF. CDR3 DNA: TGTGCCAGCAGCGCCTCTAGCGGGAGCGACGAGCAGTACTTC. The chain uses TRBV9 and TRBJ2-7, with 10 bases that match TRBD2. The germline V gene has CDR1 SGDLS and CDR2 YYNGEE. The CDR3 extends over 14 amino acids. Unmatched junction bases numbered 5, after V lost 3 bases and J lost 5 bases.

J is TRBJ1-1 and V is TRBV12-5; 8 bases fit TRBD1. There are 15 residues in the CDR3. Trimming took 7 bases from V and 0 from J; bases not matched to a gene: 7. Germline CDR1 is LGHNT and CDR2 is FRNRAP. This chain's CDR3 is CASDPGGWVNTEAFF. As DNA, the CDR3 is TGTGCTAGTGACCCAGGGGGCTGGGTGAACACTGAAGCTTTCTTT.